Each of the 12 T cell receptor beta chains below was sequenced from the same sample in a study of T cells expressing NK-cell markers. Reprocessing the 5' RACE reads, TCRdb reports a single entry for every CDR3 protein and omits DNA. The sample table includes hundreds of thousands of distinct CDR3 sequences. Sequencing used blood T cells: a sorted CD56 or NKG2C T cell subset, CD4+ or CD8+ T cells, or bulk PBMC T cells (not recorded which). The receptors shown here come from a woman aged 18 to 69 in good health.

The gene calls are TRBV7-2 and TRBJ2-3; TCRdb's D call of TRBD1 is untestable without DNA. The CDR3 runs to 17 residues. Looked up from germline, CDR1 is SGHTA and CDR2 is FQGNSA. The CDR3 spells CASSFSGTVGGTDTQYF.

The gene calls are TRBV28 and TRBJ2-7; the TCRdb D gene call, TRBD1, has no DNA to confirm it. Germline values: CDR1 MDHEN, CDR2 SYDVKM. This CDR3 region has 13 residues. CDR3 loop: CASSTGGFYEQYF.

The chain has TRBV5-1 and TRBJ1-1. There are 14 residues in the CDR3. Germline values: CDR1 SGHRS, CDR2 YFSETQ. CDR3 residues: CASSLVGYGTEAFF.

The chain joins TRBV12-3 or TRBV12-4 to TRBJ2-5. The CDR3 consists of 12 residues. The CDR3 here is CASSFGQETQYF.

This chain connects TRBV20-1 to TRBJ2-2; the TRBD1 assignment by TCRdb is unverifiable without DNA. The germline CDR1 and CDR2 sequences are DFQATT and SNEGSKA (reference sequence). The CDR3 is made up of 13 amino acids. CDR3 protein: CRPDRRNTGELFF.

This chain joins TRBV11-2 and TRBJ1-5; TCRdb gives TRBD1 as the D gene, but with no DNA this cannot be confirmed. This CDR3 has 15 amino acids. Looked up from germline, CDR1 is SGHAT and CDR2 is FQNNGV. The CDR3 here is CASSRSTGPNQPQHF.

This chain uses TRBV29-1 with TRBJ1-1; without DNA, the TCRdb call of TRBD1 cannot be checked. Germline V lookup: CDR1 SQVTM, CDR2 ANQGSEA. CDR3 length: 14 residues. The CDR3 region is CSVEPGRGYAEAFF. Full variable domain (outside the CDR3, taken from reference TRBV29-1 and TRBJ1-1): SAVISQKPSRDICQRGTSLTIQCQVDSQVTMMFWYRQQPGQSLTLIATANQGSEATYESGFVIDKFPISRPNLTFSTLTVSNMSPEDSSIYLCSVEPGRGYAEAFFGQGTRLTVV.

The chain carries TRBV4-1 and TRBJ1-5; TCRdb lists TRBD1, though no DNA is available to test this call. CDR3 length: 16 amino acids. Germline lookup yields CDR1 MGHRA and CDR2 YSYEKL. The CDR3 here is CASSHADRGYIQPQHF.

The gene calls are TRBV20-1 and TRBJ2-4; the D gene TCRdb calls, TRBD2, cannot be checked with no DNA. The CDR3 totals 13 residues. The germline CDR1 and CDR2 sequences are DFQATT and SNEGSKA (reference sequence). CDR3: CSARRTVKNIQYF.

The rearrangement uses TRBV5-1 and TRBJ2-3; TCRdb indicates TRBD1, and absent DNA this call remains unverified. CDR1 is SGHRS and CDR2 is YFSETQ in the germline V gene. The CDR3 loop spans 15 amino acids. This CDR3 reads CASSFVPQGADTQYF.

The chain combines TRBV29-1 with TRBJ1-6; the D call from TCRdb, TRBD1, cannot be confirmed without DNA. Germline CDR1 reads SQVTM; CDR2 reads ANQGSEA. The CDR3 has 13 amino acids. The CDR3 loop reads CSVGQGLNSPLHF.

V and J are TRBV5-4 and TRBJ1-1. From germline, CDR1 is SGHNT and CDR2 YYREEE (reference sequence). The CDR3 runs 13 residues. CDR3 sequence reads: CASSLSLMPEAFF.